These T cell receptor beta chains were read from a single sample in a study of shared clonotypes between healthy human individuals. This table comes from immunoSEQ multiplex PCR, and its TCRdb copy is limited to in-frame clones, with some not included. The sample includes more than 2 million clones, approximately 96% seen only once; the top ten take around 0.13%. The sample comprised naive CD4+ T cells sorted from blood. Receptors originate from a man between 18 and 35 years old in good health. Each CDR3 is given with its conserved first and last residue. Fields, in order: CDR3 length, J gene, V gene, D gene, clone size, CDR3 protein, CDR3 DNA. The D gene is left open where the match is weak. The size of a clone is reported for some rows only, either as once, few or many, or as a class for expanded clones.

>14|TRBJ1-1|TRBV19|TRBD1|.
CASSSGQGYTEAFF
TGTGCCAGTAGTTCGGGACAGGGGTACACTGAAGCTTTCTTT
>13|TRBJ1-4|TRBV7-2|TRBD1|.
CASSSTGIEKLFF
TGTGCCAGCAGTTCGACAGGGATCGAAAAACTGTTTTTT
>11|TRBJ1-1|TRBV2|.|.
CASRSPGRAFF
TGTGCCAGCCGCTCCCCTGGTCGGGCTTTCTTT
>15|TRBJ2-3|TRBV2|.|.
CASSDPGVSTDTQYF
TGTGCCAGCAGTGACCCGGGGGTTAGCACAGATACGCAGTATTTT
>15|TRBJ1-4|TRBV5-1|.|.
CASRIGATTNEKLFF
TGCGCCAGCAGAATTGGCGCTACAACTAATGAAAAACTGTTTTTT
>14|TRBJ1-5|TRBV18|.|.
CASSPDSRNQPQHF
TGTGCCAGCTCACCGGACAGCCGTAATCAGCCCCAGCATTTT
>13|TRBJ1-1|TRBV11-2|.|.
CASSFGGYTEAFF
TGTGCCAGCAGCTTTGGGGGTTACACTGAAGCTTTCTTT
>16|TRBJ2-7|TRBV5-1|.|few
CASSSRVGGSSYEQYF
TGCGCCAGCAGTTCCCGAGTCGGGGGAAGCTCCTACGAGCAGTACTTC
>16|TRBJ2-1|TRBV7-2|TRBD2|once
CASSSLSGKSYNEQFF
TGTGCCAGCAGCTCCCTGAGCGGGAAGTCCTACAATGAGCAGTTCTTC
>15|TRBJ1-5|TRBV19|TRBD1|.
CATGTGALSNQPQHF
TGTGCCACCGGCACAGGGGCCCTAAGCAATCAGCCCCAGCATTTT
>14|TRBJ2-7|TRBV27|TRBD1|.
CASGYRDRGRTTYF
TGTGCCAGCGGGTACCGGGACAGGGGCCGAACAACCTACTTC
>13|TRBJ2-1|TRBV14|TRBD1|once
CASSHPTGAKQFF
TGTGCCAGCAGCCACCCAACAGGGGCGAAGCAGTTCTTC
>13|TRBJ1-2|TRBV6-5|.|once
CASRPERGNGYTF
TGTGCCAGCAGGCCAGAACGGGGGAATGGCTACACCTTC
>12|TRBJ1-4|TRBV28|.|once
CASSLSQKELFF
TGTGCCAGCAGTTTATCCCAGAAGGAACTGTTTTTT
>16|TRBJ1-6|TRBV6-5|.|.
CASSYSNPGLDSPLHF
TGTGCCAGCAGTTACTCTAATCCAGGGTTGGATTCACCCCTCCACTTT
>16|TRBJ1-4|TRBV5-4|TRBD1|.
CASSWGQGATNEKLFF
TGTGCCAGCAGCTGGGGGCAGGGGGCAACTAATGAAAAACTGTTTTTT
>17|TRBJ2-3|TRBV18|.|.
CASSPLERAGSTDTQYF
TGTGCCAGCTCACCACTCGAACGGGCGGGTAGCACAGATACGCAGTATTTT
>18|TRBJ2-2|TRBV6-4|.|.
CASSDSVKRMNHTGELFF
TGTGCCAGCAGTGACTCGGTCAAGCGGATGAACCACACCGGGGAGCTGTTTTTT
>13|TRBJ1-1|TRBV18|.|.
CASSPSENTEAFF
TGTGCCAGCTCACCCTCTGAGAACACTGAAGCTTTCTTT
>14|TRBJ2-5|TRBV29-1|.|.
CSVEETSGGETQYF
TGCAGCGTTGAAGAGACTAGTGGTGGAGAGACCCAGTACTTC
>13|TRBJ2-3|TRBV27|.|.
CASSPWGTDTQYF
TGTGCCAGCAGCCCGTGGGGGACAGATACGCAGTATTTT
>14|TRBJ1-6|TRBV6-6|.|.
CASSYPESNSPLHF
TGTGCCAGCAGTTATCCTGAGAGTAATTCACCCCTCCACTTT
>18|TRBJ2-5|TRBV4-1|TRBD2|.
CASSQDGLAGGRQETQYF
TGCGCCAGCAGCCAAGATGGGCTAGCGGGAGGAAGGCAAGAGACCCAGTACTTC
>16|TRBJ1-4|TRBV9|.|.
CASSVDGGQVSEKLFF
TGTGCCAGCAGCGTAGATGGGGGGCAAGTCAGTGAAAAACTGTTTTTT
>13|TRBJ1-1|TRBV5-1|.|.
CASRRDPNTEAFF
TGCGCCAGTCGAAGGGATCCTAACACTGAAGCTTTCTTT
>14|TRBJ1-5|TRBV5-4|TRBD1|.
CASSTTGEDQPQHF
TGTGCCAGCAGCACCACAGGGGAGGATCAGCCCCAGCATTTT
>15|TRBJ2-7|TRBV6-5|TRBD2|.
CASSYSAGVPAEQYF
TGTGCCAGCAGTTACTCGGCGGGAGTACCTGCCGAGCAGTACTTC
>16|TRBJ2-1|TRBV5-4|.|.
CASSSQKTGDYNEQFF
TGTGCCAGCAGCTCCCAGAAAACGGGGGACTACAATGAGCAGTTCTTC
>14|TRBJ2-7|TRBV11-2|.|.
CASSLGAKTYEQYF
TGTGCCAGCAGCTTAGGAGCGAAGACCTACGAGCAGTACTTC
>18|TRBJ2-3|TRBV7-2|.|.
CASSLGTGRDYYSDTQYF
TGTGCCAGCAGCTTAGGGACAGGGCGGGACTATTATTCAGATACGCAGTATTTT
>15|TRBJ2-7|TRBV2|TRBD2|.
CASSPLAGGSYEQYF
TGTGCCAGCAGTCCACTAGCGGGAGGTTCGTACGAGCAGTACTTC
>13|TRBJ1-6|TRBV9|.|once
CASTGTANSPLHF
TGTGCCAGCACCGGGACGGCAAATTCACCCCTCCACTTT
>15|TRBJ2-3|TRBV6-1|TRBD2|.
CASNSLTSGADTQYF
TGTGCCAGCAATAGCTTGACTAGCGGGGCAGATACGCAGTATTTT
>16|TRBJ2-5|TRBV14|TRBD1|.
CASSQVGRGYQETQYF
TGTGCCAGCAGCCAAGTAGGCAGGGGGTACCAAGAGACCCAGTACTTC
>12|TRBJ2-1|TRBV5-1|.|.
CASSLLQGEQFF
TGCGCCAGCAGCTTGTTGCAGGGTGAGCAGTTCTTC
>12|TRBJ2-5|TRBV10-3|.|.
CAIRGQQETQYF
TGTGCCATCAGGGGGCAGCAAGAGACCCAGTACTTC
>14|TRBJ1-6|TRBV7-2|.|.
CASSLGAIYSPLHF
TGTGCCAGCAGCCTAGGGGCTATCTATTCACCCCTCCACTTT
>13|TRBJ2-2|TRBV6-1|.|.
CASNRLHTGELFF
TGTGCCAGCAACCGTCTGCACACCGGGGAGCTGTTTTTT
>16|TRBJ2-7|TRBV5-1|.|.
CASSLVGTMSSYEQYF
TGCGCCAGCAGCTTGGTTGGGACAATGAGCTCCTACGAGCAGTACTTC
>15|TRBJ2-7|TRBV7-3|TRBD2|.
CASSPLAGGSYEQYF
TGTGCCAGCAGCCCGCTAGCGGGGGGCTCCTACGAGCAGTACTTC
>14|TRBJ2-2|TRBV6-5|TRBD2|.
CASTPAGVTGELFF
TGTGCCAGCACCCCTGCGGGGGTAACCGGGGAGCTGTTTTTT
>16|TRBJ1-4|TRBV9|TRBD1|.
CASSVGGQGNNEKLFF
TGTGCCAGCAGCGTAGGGGGACAGGGTAATAATGAAAAACTGTTTTTT
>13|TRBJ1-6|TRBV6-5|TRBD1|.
CAITDRAGSPLHF
TGTGCCATCACGGACAGGGCCGGGTCACCCCTCCACTTT
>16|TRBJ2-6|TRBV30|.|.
CAWTGGNLLGANVLTF
TGTGCCTGGACAGGTGGGAACCTCTTGGGGGCCAACGTCCTGACTTTC